This TCR beta chain is from a study of shared clonotypes between healthy human individuals. With 0 bases removed from V and 4 bases from J, the gap between germline ends came to 6 bases. CDR3 size: 13 residues. Germline V lookup: CDR1 MNHEY, CDR2 SMNVEV (reference sequence). HIV-negative, healthy adults without recent acute infections or vaccinations were the donors. Repertoires were generated with immunoSEQ multiplex PCR, while TCRdb's copy carries only in-frame clones and drops some. The sample has 2,500,000 or so clones; 85% to 95% are singletons. Note on this clone: Other DNA sequences in this specimen translate into the identical CDR3.

J is TRBJ1-2 and V is TRBV27; D unclear. The clonotype comes from a man younger than 30 in good health. Some clones in this sample may be carry-over from other donors' samples. The sequenced sample consisted of naive CD4+ T cells from PBMCs. Subset in this sample: CD45RA+ positively selected. The CDR3 DNA is TGTGCCAGCAGTTTATCCAGGAGCTATGGCTACACCTTC. It specifies CASSLSRSYGYTF.